This T cell receptor beta chain was retrieved from a study of T cell repertoires in cytomegalovirus infection. TCRdb independently ran MiXCR on the reads; one entry per CDR3 protein. The table lists approximately 500,000 distinct CDR3 sequences, about 11% of them singletons, with about 10% in the top ten. This clonotype occurred many times. CDR1 and CDR2 (germline): MGHRA, YSYEKL. CDR3 length: 13 amino acids. V gave up 4 bases and J gave up 5 bases; unmatched junction bases: 4. The rearrangement joins TRBV4-1 to TRBJ2-7; 8 bases agree with TRBD1. Material: PBMCs. The clonotype was recovered from a human donor in good health (CMV status not recorded). Some clones in this sample may be carry-over from other donors' samples. The CDR3 is CASSLGQGNEQYF. In nucleotides, the CDR3 is TGCGCCAGCAGCCTCGGACAGGGTAACGAGCAGTACTTC.